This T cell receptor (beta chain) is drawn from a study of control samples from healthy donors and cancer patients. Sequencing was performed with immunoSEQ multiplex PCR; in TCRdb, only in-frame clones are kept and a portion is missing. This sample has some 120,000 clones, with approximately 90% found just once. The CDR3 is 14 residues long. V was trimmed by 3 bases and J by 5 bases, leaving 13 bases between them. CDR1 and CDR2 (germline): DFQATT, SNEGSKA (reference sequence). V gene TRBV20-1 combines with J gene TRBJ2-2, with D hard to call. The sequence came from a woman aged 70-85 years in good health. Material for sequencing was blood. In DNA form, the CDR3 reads TGCAGTGCTAGTTGGTCAGGTGGTACCGGGGAGCTGTTTTTT. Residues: CSASWSGGTGELFF.